This T cell receptor (beta chain) is drawn from a study of T-cell memory formation after mild COVID-19. Study context: Largely, the TCR clusters proved donor specific. Study-level points and caveats: Contracting clones localized mainly to CM and EM when CD4+ and mainly to EMRA when CD8+. Day 15 to 85 contracting clones showed balanced CD4/CD8; later expanders leaned CD4+.

J lost 11 bases, V lost 1 base, and 7 bases had no gene match. CDR1 is SGHVS and CDR2 is FQNEAQ in the germline V gene. The CDR3 is 13 amino acids. To note about this clonotype: Its antigen is as yet unknown.

TCR alpha and TCR beta cDNA libraries carrying sample barcodes and UMIs came from 5'RACE with constant-segment primers. TCRdb itself ran the 5' RACE reads through MiXCR, one entry per CDR3 protein. This table holds about 270,000 distinct CDR3 sequences, 16% found once. The clonotype originates from a man aged 18 to 30 who had mild COVID-19 (a few samples of this study predate the infection). Cell type and time point are not known. This chain connects TRBV7-8 to TRBJ1-1; TRBD1 matches at 7 bases. The sample was PBMCs or a T cell subset sorted from them (not recorded which). For the CDR3, the DNA is TGTGCCAGCAGCTTAGATAGGGGGCGGCAGGCTTTCTTT. Its protein product is CASSLDRGRQAFF.